The clone carrying this T cell receptor beta chain was seen at least ten times. Its antigen is not identified. Full-length variable regions came from constant-region reverse primers plus semi-nested Nested Universal Primer A PCR. MiXCR, applied by TCRdb to the 5' RACE reads, yields one record per CDR3 protein. The table has roughly 50,000 distinct CDR3 sequences, 15% to 20% seen once. Study-wide results and limits: The larger cohort examined one V-J beta rearrangement, not whole repertoires. Tumor Treg TCRs overlapped most with tumor naive CD4+ cells.

V was shortened by 4 bases and J by 4 bases, with 11 bases between the two germline ends. The germline CDR1 and CDR2 sequences are SGHRS and YFSETQ. There are 13 residues in the CDR3. The genes are TRBV5-1 and TRBJ1-1; tentatively, D is TRBD1 (5 bases). The TCR was taken from a female donor with breast cancer. Sequencing used naive CD4+ T cells sorted from blood. Subset of the sample: naive CD4+ T cells, CD4+CD45RA+CD25-. The CDR3 spells CASSTLRGTEAFF. For the CDR3, the DNA is TGCGCCAGCAGCACCTTGAGGGGCACTGAAGCTTTCTTT.